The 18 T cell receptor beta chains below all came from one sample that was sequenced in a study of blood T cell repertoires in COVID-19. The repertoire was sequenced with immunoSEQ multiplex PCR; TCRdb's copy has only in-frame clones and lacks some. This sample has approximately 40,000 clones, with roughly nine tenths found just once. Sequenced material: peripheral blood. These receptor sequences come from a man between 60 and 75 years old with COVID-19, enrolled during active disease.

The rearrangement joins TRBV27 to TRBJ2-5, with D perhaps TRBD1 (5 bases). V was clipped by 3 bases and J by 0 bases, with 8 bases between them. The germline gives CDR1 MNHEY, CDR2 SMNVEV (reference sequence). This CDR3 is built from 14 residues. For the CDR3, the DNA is TGTGCCAGCAGTTTGGGGCAGAACCAAGAGACCCAGTACTTC. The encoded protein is CASSLGQNQETQYF.

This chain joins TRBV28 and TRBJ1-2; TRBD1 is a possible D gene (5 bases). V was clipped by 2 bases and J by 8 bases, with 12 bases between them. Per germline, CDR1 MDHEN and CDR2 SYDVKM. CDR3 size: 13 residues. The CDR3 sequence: CASSLIRVRGYTF. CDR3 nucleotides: TGTGCCAGCAGTTTAATCAGGGTCAGGGGCTACACCTTC.

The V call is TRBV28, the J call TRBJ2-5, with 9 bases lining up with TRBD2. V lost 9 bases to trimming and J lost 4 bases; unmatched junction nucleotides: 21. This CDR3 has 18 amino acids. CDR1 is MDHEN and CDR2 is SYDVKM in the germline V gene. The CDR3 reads CASYAGGALILGLETQYF. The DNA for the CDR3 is TGTGCCAGTTATGCGGGAGGGGCGTTAATACTAGGGTTAGAGACCCAGTACTTC. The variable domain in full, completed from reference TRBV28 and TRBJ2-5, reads DVKVTQSSRYLVKRTGEKVFLECVQDMDHENMFWYRQDPGLGLRLIYFSYDVKMKEKGDIPEGYSVSREKKERFSLILESASTNQTSMYLCASYAGGALILGLETQYFGPGTRLLVL.

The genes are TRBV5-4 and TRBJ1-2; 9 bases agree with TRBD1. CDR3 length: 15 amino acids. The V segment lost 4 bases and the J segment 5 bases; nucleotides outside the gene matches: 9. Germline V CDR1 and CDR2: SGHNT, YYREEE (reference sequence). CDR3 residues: CASSPEQGALYGYTF. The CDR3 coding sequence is TGTGCCAGCAGCCCCGAACAGGGGGCCCTTTATGGCTACACCTTC.

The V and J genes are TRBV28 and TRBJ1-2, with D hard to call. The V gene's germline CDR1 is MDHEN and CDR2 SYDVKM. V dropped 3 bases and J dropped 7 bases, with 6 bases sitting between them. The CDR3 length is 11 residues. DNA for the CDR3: TGTGCCAGCAGTTTCAAGCTTGGCTACACCTTC. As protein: CASSFKLGYTF.

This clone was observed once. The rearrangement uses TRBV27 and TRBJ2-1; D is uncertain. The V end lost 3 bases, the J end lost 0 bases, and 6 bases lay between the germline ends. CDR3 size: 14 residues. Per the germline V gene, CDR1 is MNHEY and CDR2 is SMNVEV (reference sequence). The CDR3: CASSFSRSYNEQFF. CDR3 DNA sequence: TGTGCCAGCAGTTTTAGCCGCTCCTACAATGAGCAGTTCTTC.

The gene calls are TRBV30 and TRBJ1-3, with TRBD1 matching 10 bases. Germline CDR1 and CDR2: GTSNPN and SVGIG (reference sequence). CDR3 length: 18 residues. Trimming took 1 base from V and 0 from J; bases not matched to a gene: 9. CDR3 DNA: TGTGCCTGGAGTGATAGGGGACAGGGGAGAAGCTCTGGAAACACCATATATTTT. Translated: CAWSDRGQGRSSGNTIYF. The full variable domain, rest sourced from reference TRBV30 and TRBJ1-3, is SQTIHQWPATLVQPVGSPLSLECTVEGTSNPNLYWYRQAAGRGLQLLFYSVGIGQISSEVPQNLSASRPQDRQFILSSKKLLLSDSGFYLCAWSDRGQGRSSGNTIYFGEGSWLTVV.

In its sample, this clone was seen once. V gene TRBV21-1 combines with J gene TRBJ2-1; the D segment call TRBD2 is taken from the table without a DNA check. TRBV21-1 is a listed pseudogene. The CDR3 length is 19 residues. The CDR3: CASSKAPAGVTGSYNEQFF. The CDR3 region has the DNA TGTGCCAGCAGCAAAGCTCCAGCGGGAGTGACCGGCTCCTACAATGAGCAGTTCTTC.

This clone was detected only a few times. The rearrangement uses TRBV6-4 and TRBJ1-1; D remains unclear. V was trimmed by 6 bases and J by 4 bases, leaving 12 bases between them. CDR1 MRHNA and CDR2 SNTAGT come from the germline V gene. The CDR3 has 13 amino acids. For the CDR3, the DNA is TGTGCCAGCAGGGAATCAGGAACCACTGAAGCTTTCTTT. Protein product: CASRESGTTEAFF.

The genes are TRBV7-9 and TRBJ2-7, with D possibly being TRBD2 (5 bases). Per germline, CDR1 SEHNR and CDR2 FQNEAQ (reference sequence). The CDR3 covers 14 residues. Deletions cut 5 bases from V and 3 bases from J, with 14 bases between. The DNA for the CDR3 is TGTGCCAGCAGCAACGGGAACAGATACTACGAGCAGTACTTC. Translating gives CASSNGNRYYEQYF. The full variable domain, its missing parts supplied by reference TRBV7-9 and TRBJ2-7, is DTGVSQNPRHKITKRGQNVTFRCDPISEHNRLYWYRQTLGQGPEFLTYFQNEAQLEKSRLLSDRFSAERPKGSFSTLEIQRTEQGDSAMYLCASSNGNRYYEQYFGPGTRLTVT.

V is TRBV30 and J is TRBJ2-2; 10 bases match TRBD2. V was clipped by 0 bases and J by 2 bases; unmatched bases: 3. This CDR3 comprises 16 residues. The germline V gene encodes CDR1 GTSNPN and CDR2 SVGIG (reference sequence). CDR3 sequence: CAWSVAGGINTGELFF. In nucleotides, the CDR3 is TGTGCCTGGAGTGTAGCGGGAGGGATAAACACCGGGGAGCTGTTTTTT.

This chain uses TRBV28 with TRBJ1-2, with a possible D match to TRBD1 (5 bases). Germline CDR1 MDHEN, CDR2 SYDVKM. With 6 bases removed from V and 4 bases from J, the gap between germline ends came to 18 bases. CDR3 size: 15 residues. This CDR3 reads CASSMGPELSYGYTF. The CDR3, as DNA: TGTGCCAGCAGCATGGGGCCCGAGCTAAGCTATGGCTACACCTTC.

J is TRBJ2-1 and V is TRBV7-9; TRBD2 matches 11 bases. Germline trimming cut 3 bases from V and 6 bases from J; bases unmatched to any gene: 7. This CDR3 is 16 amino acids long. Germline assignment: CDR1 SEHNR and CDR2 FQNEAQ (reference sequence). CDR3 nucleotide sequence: TGTGCCAGCAGCTTCCCCACGGGACTAGCGGTCAATGAGCAGTTCTTC. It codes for CASSFPTGLAVNEQFF.

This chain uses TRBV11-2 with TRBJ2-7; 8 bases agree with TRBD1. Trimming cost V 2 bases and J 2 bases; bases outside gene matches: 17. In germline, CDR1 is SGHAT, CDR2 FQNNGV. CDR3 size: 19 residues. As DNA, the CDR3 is TGTGCCAGCAGCTTACTTACAAGGACAGGGAAATTAGTACCCTACGAGCAGTACTTC. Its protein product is CASSLLTRTGKLVPYEQYF.

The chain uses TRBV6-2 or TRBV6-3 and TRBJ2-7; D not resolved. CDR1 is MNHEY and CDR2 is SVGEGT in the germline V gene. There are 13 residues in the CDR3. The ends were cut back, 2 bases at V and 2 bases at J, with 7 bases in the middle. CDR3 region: CASSYEPTYEQYF. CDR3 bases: TGTGCCAGCAGTTACGAGCCCACCTACGAGCAGTACTTC.

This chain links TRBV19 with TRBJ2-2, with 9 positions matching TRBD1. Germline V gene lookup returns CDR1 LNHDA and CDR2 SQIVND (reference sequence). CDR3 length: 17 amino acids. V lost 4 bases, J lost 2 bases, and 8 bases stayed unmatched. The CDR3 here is CASSNRMDRGNTGELFF. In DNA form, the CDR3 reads TGTGCCAGTAGTAACCGAATGGACAGGGGAAACACCGGGGAGCTGTTTTTT.

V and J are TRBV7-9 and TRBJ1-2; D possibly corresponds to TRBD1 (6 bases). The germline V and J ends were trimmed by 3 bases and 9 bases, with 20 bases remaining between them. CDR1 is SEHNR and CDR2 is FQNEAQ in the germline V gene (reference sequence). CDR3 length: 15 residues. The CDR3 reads CASSFSQGSRQSYTF. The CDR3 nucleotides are TGTGCCAGCAGCTTCTCACAGGGATCAAGGCAAAGCTACACCTTC. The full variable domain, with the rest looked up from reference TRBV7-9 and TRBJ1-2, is DTGVSQNPRHKITKRGQNVTFRCDPISEHNRLYWYRQTLGQGPEFLTYFQNEAQLEKSRLLSDRFSAERPKGSFSTLEIQRTEQGDSAMYLCASSFSQGSRQSYTFGSGTRLTVV.

This CDR3 is CASSPGTINYGYTF. CDR3 nucleotide sequence: TGTGCCAGCTCACCTGGTACTATTAACTATGGCTACACCTTC. The chain combines TRBV18 with TRBJ1-2; unclear D gene. This CDR3 contains 14 residues. Per germline, CDR1 KGHSH and CDR2 LQKENI. The V gene lost 3 bases and the J gene lost 1 base, with 9 bases spanning the gap.